The 18 T cell receptor beta chains presented below share a single source sample, sequenced in a study of cytomegalovirus exposure and HLA in healthy donors. PCR primers comprised 60 Vbeta and 13 Jbeta primers. Clones were sequenced by immunoSEQ multiplex PCR, and TCRdb holds only the in-frame ones, with some missing. The data contain some 140,000 clones, almost 80% of them singletons. The specimen sequenced was PBMCs. These receptor sequences come from a man between 18 and 35 years old in good health and CMV-seronegative.

This clone was counted a few times. This chain connects TRBV4-3 to TRBJ1-2, with 7 bases matching TRBD1. Germline loops: CDR1 LGHNA, CDR2 YSLEER. Unmatched junction bases numbered 4, after V lost 2 bases and J lost 7 bases. CDR3 size: 13 residues. The CDR3 is CASSQPTGTGYTF. The CDR3 coding sequence is TGCGCCAGCAGCCAACCGACAGGGACTGGCTACACCTTC.

This clone is a singleton in its sample. The CDR3 bases are TGTGCCTGGAGTGCGGGACAGGCGATGGGGTATGGCTACACCTTC. It is translated as CAWSAGQAMGYGYTF. This chain joins TRBV30 and TRBJ1-2, with 8 bases fitting TRBD1. Losses at the gene ends were 1 base for V and 5 bases for J; bases not matched to a gene: 9. The CDR3 extends over 15 amino acids. The germline V gene has CDR1 GTSNPN and CDR2 SVGIG (reference sequence).

The count of this clone is one. J is TRBJ2-7 and V is TRBV5-1; perhaps TRBD2 as D (5 bases). The germline gives CDR1 SGHRS, CDR2 YFSETQ. V was shortened by 7 bases and J by 7 bases, with 21 bases between the two germline ends. The length of the CDR3 is 14 residues. CDR3 DNA sequence: TGCGCCAGCGGCCAGGACGGTGGACTGGGGGAGCAGTACTTC. It specifies CASGQDGGLGEQYF.

The V gene is TRBV7-2, the J gene TRBJ1-5; D not certain. The CDR3 runs to 12 residues. V was clipped by 5 bases and J by 6 bases, with 8 bases between them. Germline-derived CDR1 and CDR2 are SGHTA and FQGNSA. DNA for the CDR3: TGTGCCAGCAGCATACACAGTCAGCCCCAGCATTTT. Residues: CASSIHSQPQHF.

The V call is TRBV7-8, the J call TRBJ1-5; possibly TRBD1 for D (5 bases). V lost 5 bases, J lost 0 bases, and 17 bases lay in between. The CDR3 loop spans 17 amino acids. Germline assignment: CDR1 SGHVS and CDR2 FQNEAQ. CDR3 nucleotides: TGTGCCAGCAGCCCTTCAGGGAACGGGTATAGCAATCAGCCCCAGCATTTT. Amino acids: CASSPSGNGYSNQPQHF.

V is TRBV5-4 and J is TRBJ2-3, with D tentatively TRBD2 (5 bases). V was trimmed by 0 bases and J by 1 base, leaving 12 bases between them. CDR3 size: 16 residues. CDR1 and CDR2 from the germline V gene are SGHNT and YYREEE (reference sequence). CDR3 region: CASSLAGLRGTDTQYF. In DNA, the CDR3 is TGTGCCAGCAGCTTGGCTGGCTTGAGGGGCACAGATACGCAGTATTTT.

The CDR3 nucleotides read TGTGCCAGCAGTGAAGGGCAGGGCGACAGGTGTGGCTACACCTTC. Its translation: CASSEGQGDRCGYTF. V is TRBV6-1 and J is TRBJ1-2; possibly TRBD1 for D (6 bases). CDR1 is MNHNS, CDR2 SASEGT, per germline. Between the trimmed V and J ends, which lost 1 base and 7 bases, there was a span of 16 bases. The CDR3 consists of 15 residues.

This sequence joins TRBV6-5 and TRBJ2-7; TRBD2 matches at 8 bases. The CDR3 covers 13 residues. Germline-derived CDR1 and CDR2 are MNHEY and SVGAGI. V was clipped by 7 bases and J by 5 bases; unmatched bases: 7. In DNA form, the CDR3 reads TGTGCCAGCATTCACCCGGGGGGGCACGAGCAGTACTTC. Protein sequence: CASIHPGGHEQYF.

This sequence joins TRBV18 and TRBJ1-2, with D possibly being TRBD1 (6 bases). The CDR3 consists of 18 residues. V was cut by 3 bases and J by 5 bases, with 25 bases left in between. CDR1 is KGHSH and CDR2 is LQKENI in the germline V gene. The CDR3 bases are TGTGCCAGCTCACCGATCGGTTCCGGGGGGCCCCTAGGGTATGGCTACACCTTC. Protein: CASSPIGSGGPLGYGYTF.

V is TRBV6-5 and J is TRBJ1-5; D possibly corresponds to TRBD1 (5 bases). The CDR3 is made up of 15 amino acids. Germline CDR1 MNHEY, CDR2 SVGAGI. Between the trimmed V and J ends, which lost 6 bases and 6 bases, there was a span of 18 bases. The CDR3 reads CASSPDRSPGQPQHF. The CDR3 DNA is TGTGCCAGCAGCCCTGACAGATCCCCTGGTCAGCCCCAGCATTTT.

This clone was seen more than once but under ten times. This chain uses TRBV5-6 with TRBJ1-1; 8 bases fit TRBD1. Germline V gives CDR1 SGHDT, CDR2 YYEEEE. Trimming took 2 bases from V and 0 from J; bases not matched to a gene: 6. The CDR3 spans 16 residues. The CDR3 DNA reads TGTGCCAGCAGCTTTTACAGGGGGGTCCTGAACACTGAAGCTTTCTTT. Amino acid sequence: CASSFYRGVLNTEAFF.

This rearrangement joins TRBV18 to TRBJ2-5; D unclear. This CDR3 is 13 amino acids long. V was clipped by 6 bases and J by 3 bases, with 11 bases between them. Germline-derived CDR1 and CDR2 are KGHSH and LQKENI. The CDR3 sequence: CASSNLRKETQYF. CDR3 in DNA: TGTGCCAGCTCGAACCTCAGGAAAGAGACCCAGTACTTC.

V usage is TRBV13 and J usage is TRBJ1-6; TRBD1 matches 11 bases. The CDR3 spans 15 residues. The germline V gene has CDR1 PRHDT and CDR2 FYEKMQ (reference sequence). V shed 4 bases and J 6 bases; nucleotides not matched to a gene: 2. The DNA of the CDR3 is TGTGCCAGCAGCTCCGGACAGGGGGCTAATTCACCCCTCCACTTT. This translates into CASSSGQGANSPLHF.

This sequence joins TRBV7-2 and TRBJ2-3; 9 nucleotides match TRBD1. The CDR3 consists of 15 residues. Trimming at V came to 5 bases and at J to 3 bases, leaving 6 bases not matched to a gene. The germline CDR1 and CDR2 sequences are SGHTA and FQGNSA. The CDR3 bases are TGTGCCAGCAGCATGCGCGGACAGGGGACAGATACGCAGTATTTT. It codes for CASSMRGQGTDTQYF.

This sequence joins TRBV19 and TRBJ1-2; 7 bases agree with TRBD1. The CDR3 is 12 residues long. Germline CDR1 and CDR2: LNHDA and SQIVND (reference sequence). V lost 5 bases to trimming and J lost 7 bases; unmatched junction nucleotides: 4. Written as DNA, the CDR3 is TGTGCCAGTAGTGAAGGGGGCGTTGGCTACACCTTC. Amino acid sequence: CASSEGGVGYTF. The complete variable domain, with remaining parts taken from reference TRBV19 and TRBJ1-2, reads DGGITQSPKYLFRKEGQNVTLSCEQNLNHDAMYWYRQDPGQGLRLIYYSQIVNDFQKGDIAEGYSVSREKKESFPLTVTSAQKNPTAFYLCASSEGGVGYTFGSGTRLTVV.

This chain links TRBV19 with TRBJ1-2; D uncertain. The germline CDR1 and CDR2 sequences are LNHDA and SQIVND (reference sequence). V shed 2 bases and J shed 1 base, with 8 bases lying between them. There are 14 residues in the CDR3. This chain's CDR3 is CASSINGDNYGYTF. As DNA, the CDR3 is TGTGCCAGTAGTATAAACGGGGATAACTATGGCTACACCTTC.

The chain has TRBV2 and TRBJ2-6; 7 bases map to TRBD1. Germline assignment: CDR1 SNHLY and CDR2 FYNNEI. The junction had 2 bases not matched to a gene; V was cut back by 2 bases and J by 4 bases. CDR3 length equals 15 residues. CDR3 DNA: TGTGCCAGCAGTGAAAGCAGGGGGGGGGCCAACGTCCTGACTTTC. It encodes CASSESRGGANVLTF.

The rearrangement links TRBV9 to TRBJ2-7, with 7 bases fitting TRBD1. V was clipped by 4 bases and J by 1 base; unmatched bases: 5. This CDR3 spans 14 amino acids. Germline loops: CDR1 SGDLS, CDR2 YYNGEE. CDR3 region: CASSPGTASYEQYF. The CDR3 DNA sequence: TGTGCCAGCAGCCCCGGGACAGCTTCCTACGAGCAGTACTTC.